These 17 T cell receptor beta chains share one sample of origin, sequenced in a study of T cell repertoires in cytomegalovirus infection. Via MiXCR, TCRdb re-called the reads, giving one row per CDR3 protein. The table lists about 740,000 distinct CDR3 sequences, about 40% of them singletons. What was sequenced was PBMCs. These receptors were obtained from a human donor in good health (CMV status not recorded). Some clones in this sample may be carry-over from other donors' samples.

The rearrangement links TRBV5-4 to TRBJ2-1; a possible D gene is TRBD1 (6 bases). The CDR3 is made up of 12 amino acids. The germline V and J ends were trimmed by 4 bases and 8 bases, with 10 bases remaining between them. CDR1 SGHNT and CDR2 YYREEE come from the germline V gene (reference sequence). The CDR3 protein is CASSVQGHEQFF. In nucleotides, the CDR3 is TGTGCCAGCAGCGTACAGGGTCATGAGCAGTTCTTC.

This clonotype came up a few times. The chain joins TRBV18 to TRBJ2-2; 9 bases agree with TRBD2. Germline lookup yields CDR1 KGHSH and CDR2 LQKENI. J was trimmed by 4 bases and V by 3 bases; bases with no gene match: 3. CDR3 size: 15 residues. The CDR3 is CASSPSGSSTGELFF. CDR3 sequence (DNA): TGTGCCAGCTCACCTAGCGGGAGTAGCACCGGGGAGCTGTTTTTT.

The chain carries TRBV27 and TRBJ1-2; no definite D call. The CDR3 is made up of 12 amino acids. Trimming removed 7 bases at V and 3 bases at J, with 9 bases between. Per germline, CDR1 MNHEY and CDR2 SMNVEV (reference sequence). The CDR3 DNA sequence: TGTGCCAGCAAAACCACCGACTATGGCTACACCTTC. It translates to CASKTTDYGYTF.

The genes are TRBV28 and TRBJ1-2; TRBD1 matches at 7 bases. CDR3 length equals 13 residues. Trimming took 6 bases from V and 4 from J; bases not matched to a gene: 5. Germline V gene lookup returns CDR1 MDHEN and CDR2 SYDVKM. Here the CDR3 reads CASSTGQPYGYTF. CDR3 DNA sequence: TGTGCCAGCAGCACGGGACAGCCCTATGGCTACACCTTC.

V is TRBV28 and J is TRBJ2-1; the D is unclear. The CDR3 totals 13 residues. Germline CDR1 MDHEN, CDR2 SYDVKM. V gave up 7 bases and J gave up 6 bases, with 13 bases separating them. In nucleotides, the CDR3 is TGTGCCAGCACCCCATCCAGTCTCAATGAGCAGTTCTTC. This encodes CASTPSSLNEQFF.

This clonotype was recorded many times. This chain joins TRBV7-6 and TRBJ2-3; 8 nucleotides align to TRBD2. Germline V lookup: CDR1 SGHVS, CDR2 FNYEAQ. J gave up 0 bases and V 5 bases, and 4 bases lay outside the gene matches. The CDR3 totals 15 residues. DNA of the CDR3: TGTGCCAGCAGCCCCCGGGGGGGCAGCACAGATACGCAGTATTTT. This sequence encodes CASSPRGGSTDTQYF.

This clonotype was counted between two and nine times. This chain connects TRBV4-1 to TRBJ1-1; D is uncertain. The CDR3 has 18 amino acids. The germline CDR1 and CDR2 sequences are MGHRA and YSYEKL. The V and J ends lost 1 base and 4 bases respectively, with 22 bases between them. CDR3 DNA: TGCGCCAGCAGCCAAGTTATGAGGGTTCGGATCTTTACCACTGAAGCTTTCTTT. It is translated as CASSQVMRVRIFTTEAFF.

V gene TRBV28 combines with J gene TRBJ2-4; 7 bases match TRBD2. With V trimmed by 2 bases and J by 6 bases, 10 bases remained unmatched. Looked up from germline, CDR1 is MDHEN and CDR2 is SYDVKM. The CDR3 is made up of 16 amino acids. The CDR3 DNA sequence: TGTGCCAGCAGTTTAAGCGGGACGCAAAACGGAAACATTCAGTACTTC. This gives the protein CASSLSGTQNGNIQYF.

This clonotype turned up a few times. The V and J genes are TRBV6-6 and TRBJ1-6; D unclear. Germline CDR1 MNHNY, CDR2 SVGAGI (reference sequence). Trimming pared 1 base from V and 0 bases from J, leaving 10 bases between. The CDR3 extends over 17 amino acids. CDR3 region: CASSYYLGSSYNSPLHF. As DNA, the CDR3 is TGTGCCAGCAGTTACTATCTCGGGAGCTCCTATAATTCACCCCTCCACTTT.

This clonotype showed up just a few times. This sequence joins TRBV11-3 and TRBJ2-1; TRBD2 is a possible D gene (6 bases). The V end lost 5 bases, the J end lost 10 bases, and 18 bases lay between the germline ends. Germline values: CDR1 SGHNT, CDR2 YENEEA. The CDR3 consists of 14 residues. DNA for the CDR3: TGTGCCAGCAGCCCGGCTGGGAGGTGGGGCGAGCAGTTCTTC. Amino acid sequence: CASSPAGRWGEQFF.

Of note for this clonotype: A much larger clonotype is one base distant, so this may be a read error. The CDR3 loop is CASSSLAGPHLGLSIHEQFF. DNA of the CDR3: TGTGCCAGCAGCTCACTAGCGGGACCACACCTGGGTCTTTCCATCCATGAGCAGTTCTTC. The rearrangement links TRBV7-2 to TRBJ2-1, with TRBD2 identical over 10 bases. The CDR3 totals 20 residues. The J segment lost 8 bases and the V segment lost 4 bases, leaving 23 bases of the junction unmatched. Germline CDR1 SGHTA, CDR2 FQGNSA.

The CDR3 reads CASGETNEKLFF. CDR3 in DNA: TGTGCCAGCGGGGAGACTAATGAAAAACTGTTTTTT. This chain uses TRBV7-2 with TRBJ1-4; no reliable D call. The CDR3 is made up of 12 amino acids. Germline assignment: CDR1 SGHTA and CDR2 FQGNSA. V dropped 8 bases and J dropped 2 bases, with 6 bases sitting between them.

This clonotype appeared a few times. V gene TRBV5-1 combines with J gene TRBJ2-3; D ambiguous. The germline V and J ends were trimmed by 4 bases and 1 base, with 16 bases remaining between them. The CDR3 runs to 16 residues. In germline, CDR1 is SGHRS, CDR2 YFSETQ. The CDR3 here is CASSIGEGTRTDTQYF. As DNA, the CDR3 is TGCGCCAGCAGCATTGGAGAAGGTACCCGCACAGATACGCAGTATTTT.

The chain joins TRBV4-2 to TRBJ2-2; 7 nucleotides line up with TRBD1. The V segment lost 4 bases and the J segment 11 bases; nucleotides outside the gene matches: 10. The CDR3 runs 14 residues. CDR1 LGHNA and CDR2 YNFKEQ come from the germline V gene. The CDR3, as DNA: TGTGCCAGCAGCCGAGGGGGCCGCACCGTTGAGCTGTTTTTT. It translates to CASSRGGRTVELFF.

This clonotype showed up just a few times. This chain uses TRBV27 with TRBJ1-1; D uncertain. The CDR3 has 16 amino acids. Trimming removed 5 bases from V and 0 bases from J, with 16 bases in between. Germline CDR1 MNHEY, CDR2 SMNVEV (reference sequence). CDR3 region: CASSTLRTPMNTEAFF. The CDR3 DNA sequence: TGTGCCAGCAGTACCCTCAGGACCCCCATGAACACTGAAGCTTTCTTT.

This clonotype was detected a few times. J is TRBJ1-6 and V is TRBV20-1; D is possibly TRBD1 (5 bases). The CDR3 covers 15 residues. Germline V CDR1 and CDR2: DFQATT, SNEGSKA (reference sequence). V was trimmed by 0 bases and J by 7 bases, leaving 13 bases between them. The DNA for the CDR3 is TGCAGTGCTAGAGATCGGCGGGACGGCAATTCACCCCTCCACTTT. Translating it yields CSARDRRDGNSPLHF.

In its sample, this clonotype was seen once. The chain is built from TRBV4-1 and TRBJ1-5, with D unresolved. The CDR3 is made up of 17 amino acids. Per germline, CDR1 MGHRA and CDR2 YSYEKL. V was trimmed by 0 bases and J by 4 bases, leaving 16 bases between them. CDR3 residues: CASSQDEKGGRNQPQHF. The CDR3 DNA sequence: TGCGCCAGCAGCCAAGATGAGAAGGGTGGGAGGAATCAGCCCCAGCATTTT.